The 17 T cell receptor beta chains given below trace back to one sample, sequenced in a study of blood T cells in healthy people across ages. Using a J-beta primer mix together with a sample-barcoded 5' primer, a second PCR was run for about 6 to 11 cycles. MiXCR, applied by TCRdb to the 5' RACE reads, yields one record per CDR3 protein. Here the sample spans about a million distinct CDR3 sequences, 40% to 60% being singletons. Material for sequencing was blood. These receptors came from a man under 40 in good health.

This chain connects TRBV20-1 to TRBJ2-1; D uncertain. Deletions cut 1 base from V and 6 bases from J, with 19 bases between. Germline CDR1 and CDR2: DFQATT and SNEGSKA (reference sequence). The CDR3 sequence is 16 residues long. The DNA of the CDR3 is TGCAGTGCTAGAGGATTTGGACCTCACGGCGTCAATGAGCAGTTCTTC. This translates into CSARGFGPHGVNEQFF.

This CDR3 reads CATGYEKSGANVLTF. CDR3 nucleotide sequence: TGTGCCACAGGGTACGAGAAATCTGGGGCCAACGTCCTGACTTTC. This chain uses TRBV24-1 with TRBJ2-6; D is undetermined. The V and J ends lost 10 bases and 1 base respectively, with 13 bases between them. Germline V gene data show CDR1 as KGHDR and CDR2 as SFDVKD. CDR3 length equals 15 residues.

The genes are TRBV4-3 and TRBJ1-6; weak D call: TRBD1 (6 bases). The CDR3 extends over 16 amino acids. V was clipped by 0 bases and J by 6 bases, with 12 bases between them. Germline-derived CDR1 and CDR2 are LGHNA and YSLEER. The CDR3 region has the DNA TGCGCCAGCAGCCAAGATACAGGGAGTCTTAATTCACCCCTCCACTTT. As protein: CASSQDTGSLNSPLHF.

This rearrangement joins TRBV7-8 to TRBJ2-5; a possible D gene is TRBD2 (7 bases). The germline V gene has CDR1 SGHVS and CDR2 FQNEAQ. The V gene lost 0 bases and the J gene lost 5 bases, with 13 bases spanning the gap. There are 15 residues in the CDR3. The CDR3 region has the DNA TGTGCCAGCAGCTTAGCGGAGGGGGAGGGTGAGACCCAGTACTTC. It translates to CASSLAEGEGETQYF.

The J gene is TRBJ1-2, the V gene TRBV14, with unresolved D. The CDR3 has 17 residues. V lost 4 bases to trimming and J lost 7 bases, with 25 bases between them. Looked up from germline, CDR1 is SGHDN and CDR2 is FVKESK. CDR3 in amino acids: CASSPRAPSSGSSGYTF. CDR3 bases: TGTGCCAGCAGCCCCCGGGCTCCATCGTCGGGCAGTTCTGGCTACACCTTC.

On this clonotype: A much larger clone sits a single nucleotide away, making a read error possible. This chain links TRBV6-2 or TRBV6-3 with TRBJ2-2, with 9 bases matching TRBD1. This CDR3 has 13 amino acids. Germline V lookup: CDR1 MNHEY, CDR2 SVGEGT. Here the CDR3 reads CTSRTGDTGELFF. The CDR3 coding sequence is TGTACCAGCAGGACAGGGGACACCGGGGAGCTGTTTTTT.

This clonotype was observed a handful of times. This sequence joins TRBV27 and TRBJ1-2, with D possibly matching TRBD1 (5 bases). The CDR3 has 13 amino acids. Germline CDR1 MNHEY, CDR2 SMNVEV (reference sequence). Trimming left V 5 bases short and J 6 bases short, with 13 bases between. The CDR3 sequence: CASSLRGPNGYTF. CDR3 in DNA: TGTGCCAGCAGTCTTCGGGGCCCCAATGGCTACACCTTC.

The genes are TRBV6-1 and TRBJ1-1; 7 positions agree with TRBD1. Germline V gene data show CDR1 as MNHNS and CDR2 as SASEGT. Unmatched junction bases numbered 5, after V lost 10 bases and J lost 0 bases. The CDR3 extends over 13 amino acids. Written as DNA, the CDR3 is TGTGCCACCTGGGACAGCATGAACACTGAAGCTTTCTTT. Translation: CATWDSMNTEAFF.

The chain has TRBV12-5 and TRBJ1-5, with D perhaps TRBD1 (5 bases). CDR1 is LGHNT and CDR2 is FRNRAP in the germline V gene. The CDR3 loop spans 13 amino acids. V was shortened by 5 bases and J by 7 bases, with 12 bases between the two germline ends. The CDR3 DNA follows: TGTGCTAGTGGTCTGGAGGGGTGGCAGCCCCAGCATTTT. The encoded protein is CASGLEGWQPQHF.

This chain uses TRBV15 with TRBJ2-3; no definite D call. V shed 0 bases and J shed 4 bases, with 14 bases lying between them. Germline V gene lookup returns CDR1 LNHNV and CDR2 YYDKDF (reference sequence). The CDR3 covers 16 residues. Here the CDR3 DNA reads TGTGCCACCAGCAGAGACTATGCGACGGGTGCAGATACGCAGTATTTT. As protein: CATSRDYATGADTQYF.

This clonotype was seen only a few times. The V and J genes are TRBV25-1 and TRBJ2-7; D is unresolved. The CDR3 extends over 11 amino acids. Germline loops: CDR1 MGHDK, CDR2 SYGVNS. Trimming shortened V by 8 bases and J by 3 bases, and 8 bases separated the two germline ends. The DNA of the CDR3 is TGTGCCAGCGGAAATAGCTACGAGCAGTACTTC. This sequence encodes CASGNSYEQYF.

V gene TRBV29-1 combines with J gene TRBJ2-5, with 9 bases that match TRBD1. The V and J ends lost 8 bases and 11 bases, in that order; junction bases with no gene match: 9. Germline loops: CDR1 SQVTM, CDR2 ANQGSEA. The CDR3 consists of 11 residues. This CDR3 reads CSINRGRVQYF. The CDR3 DNA sequence: TGCAGCATAAACAGGGGGCGCGTGCAGTACTTC. Full variable domain (remainder filled in from reference TRBV29-1 and TRBJ2-5): SAVISQKPSRDICQRGTSLTIQCQVDSQVTMMFWYRQQPGQSLTLIATANQGSEATYESGFVIDKFPISRPNLTFSTLTVSNMSPEDSSIYLCSINRGRVQYFGPGTRLLVL.

The chain links TRBV5-6 to TRBJ2-5; D may be TRBD2 (5 bases). CDR3 length: 13 residues. The germline V gene has CDR1 SGHDT and CDR2 YYEEEE. CDR3 sequence: CVSATGLQETQYF. DNA for the CDR3: TGTGTCAGTGCGACCGGACTCCAAGAGACCCAGTACTTC. Supplemented by reference TRBV5-6 and TRBJ2-5, the full variable domain reads DAGVTQSPTHLIKTRGQQVTLRCSPKSGHDTVSWYQQALGQGPQFIFQYYEEEERQRGNFPDRFSGHQFPNYSSELNVNALLLGDSALYLCVSATGLQETQYFGPGTRLLVL.

J is TRBJ2-1 and V is TRBV6-1; 8 bases fit TRBD2. The CDR3 runs to 15 residues. The V segment lost 10 bases and the J segment 0 bases; nucleotides outside the gene matches: 8. Germline lookup yields CDR1 MNHNS and CDR2 SASEGT. CDR3 nucleotide sequence: TGTGCCACATATACCGGGACTAGCTCCTACAATGAGCAGTTCTTC. Its protein product is CATYTGTSSYNEQFF.

The rearrangement uses TRBV20-1 and TRBJ1-2; weak D call: TRBD1 (6 bases). The germline gives CDR1 DFQATT, CDR2 SNEGSKA (reference sequence). The CDR3 has 11 amino acids. The V gene lost 6 bases and the J gene lost 8 bases, with 13 bases spanning the gap. The CDR3 DNA is TGCAGTGCCAGGTCGGGGGCCGGCTACACCTTC. Translating gives CSARSGAGYTF.

This clonotype was seen many times. The chain recombines TRBV7-2 with TRBJ1-2; D uncertain. Germline-derived CDR1 and CDR2 are SGHTA and FQGNSA. Trimming pared 5 bases from V and 6 bases from J, leaving 13 bases between. The CDR3 spans 13 residues. Written as DNA, the CDR3 is TGTGCCAGCAGCCGCGGCCGCGAGCATGGCTACACCTTC. This encodes CASSRGREHGYTF.

The chain combines TRBV4-2 with TRBJ2-3; 8 bases fit TRBD2. This CDR3 is 16 amino acids long. J was trimmed by 7 bases and V by 0 bases; bases with no gene match: 9. Germline V gene lookup returns CDR1 LGHNA and CDR2 YNFKEQ. CDR3 protein: CASSQEPAGGQNTQYF. CDR3 nucleotide sequence: TGTGCCAGCAGCCAAGAGCCCGCGGGGGGACAAAATACGCAGTATTTT.